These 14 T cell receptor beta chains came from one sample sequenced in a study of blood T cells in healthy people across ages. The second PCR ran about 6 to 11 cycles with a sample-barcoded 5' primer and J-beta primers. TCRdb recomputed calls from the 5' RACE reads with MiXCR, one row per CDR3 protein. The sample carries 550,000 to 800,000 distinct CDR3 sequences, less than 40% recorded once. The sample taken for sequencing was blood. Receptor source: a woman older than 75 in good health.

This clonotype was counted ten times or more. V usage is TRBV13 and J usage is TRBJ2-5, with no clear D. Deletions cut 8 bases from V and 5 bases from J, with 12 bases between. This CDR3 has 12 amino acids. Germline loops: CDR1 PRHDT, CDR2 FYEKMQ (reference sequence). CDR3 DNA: TGTGCCAGCTCAAAAGGGAAGGAGACCCAGTACTTC. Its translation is CASSKGKETQYF.

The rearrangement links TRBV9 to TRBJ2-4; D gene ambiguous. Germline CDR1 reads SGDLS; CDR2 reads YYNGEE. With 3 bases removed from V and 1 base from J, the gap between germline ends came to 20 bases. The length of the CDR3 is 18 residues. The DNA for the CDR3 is TGTGCCAGCAGCGATACCCAAGTACCATGGCAGGCCAAAAACATTCAGTACTTC. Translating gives CASSDTQVPWQAKNIQYF. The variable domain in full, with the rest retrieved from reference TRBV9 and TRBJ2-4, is DSGVTQTPKHLITATGQRVTLRCSPRSGDLSVYWYQQSLDQGLQFLIQYYNGEERAKGNILERFSAQQFPDLHSELNLSSLELGDSALYFCASSDTQVPWQAKNIQYFGAGTRLSVL.

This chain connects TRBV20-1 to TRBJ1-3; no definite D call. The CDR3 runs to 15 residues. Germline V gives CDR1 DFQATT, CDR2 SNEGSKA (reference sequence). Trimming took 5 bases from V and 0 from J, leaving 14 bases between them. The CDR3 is CSAPRTVLSGNTIYF. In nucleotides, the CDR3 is TGCAGTGCTCCCCGAACAGTCCTCTCTGGAAACACCATATATTTT.

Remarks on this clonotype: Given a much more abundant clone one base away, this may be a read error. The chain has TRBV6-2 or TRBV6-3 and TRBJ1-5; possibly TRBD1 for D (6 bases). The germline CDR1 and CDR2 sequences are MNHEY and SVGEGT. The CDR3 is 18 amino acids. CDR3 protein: CVSSYLGRAGQSNQPQHF. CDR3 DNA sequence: TGTGTCAGCAGCTATTTAGGCCGGGCGGGACAAAGCAATCAGCCCCAGCATTTT.

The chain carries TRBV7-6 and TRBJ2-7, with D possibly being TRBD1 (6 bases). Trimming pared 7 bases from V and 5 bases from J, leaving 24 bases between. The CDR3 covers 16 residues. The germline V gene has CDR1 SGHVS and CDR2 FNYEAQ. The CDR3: CASTLQWGQPIDEQYF. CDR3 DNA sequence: TGTGCCAGCACCTTGCAATGGGGGCAGCCGATCGACGAGCAGTACTTC.

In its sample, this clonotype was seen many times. The CDR3 is CATSPAWGDEQFF. In DNA form, the CDR3 reads TGTGCCACCAGTCCCGCGTGGGGGGATGAGCAGTTCTTC. The J gene is TRBJ2-1, the V gene TRBV24-1; D is possibly TRBD2 (6 bases). Trimming removed 6 bases at V and 8 bases at J, with 13 bases between. CDR3 length: 13 amino acids. The germline gives CDR1 KGHDR, CDR2 SFDVKD.

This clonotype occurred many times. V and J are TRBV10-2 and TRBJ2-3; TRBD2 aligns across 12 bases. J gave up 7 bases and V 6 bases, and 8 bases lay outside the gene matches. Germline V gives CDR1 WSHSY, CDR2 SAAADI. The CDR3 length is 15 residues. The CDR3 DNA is TGCGCCAGCAGAACTAGCGGGGGGCCGGGAAATACGCAGTATTTT. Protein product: CASRTSGGPGNTQYF.

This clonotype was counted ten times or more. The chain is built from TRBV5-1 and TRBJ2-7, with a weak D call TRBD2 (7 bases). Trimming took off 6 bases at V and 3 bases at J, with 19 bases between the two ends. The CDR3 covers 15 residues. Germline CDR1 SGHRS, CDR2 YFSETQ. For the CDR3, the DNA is TGCGCCAGCACCCTTGAGGGAGGGGGATACTACGAGCAGTACTTC. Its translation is CASTLEGGGYYEQYF. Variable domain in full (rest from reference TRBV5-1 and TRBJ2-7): KAGVTQTPRYLIKTRGQQVTLSCSPISGHRSVSWYQQTPGQGLQFLFEYFSETQRNKGNFPGRFSGRQFSNSRSEMNVSTLELGDSALYLCASTLEGGGYYEQYFGPGTRLTVT.

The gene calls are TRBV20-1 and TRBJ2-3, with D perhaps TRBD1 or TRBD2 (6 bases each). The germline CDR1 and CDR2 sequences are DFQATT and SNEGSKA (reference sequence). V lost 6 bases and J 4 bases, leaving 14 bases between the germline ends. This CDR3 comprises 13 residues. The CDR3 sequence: CSAVGGPADTQYF. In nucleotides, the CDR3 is TGCAGTGCAGTAGGGGGGCCGGCAGATACGCAGTATTTT.

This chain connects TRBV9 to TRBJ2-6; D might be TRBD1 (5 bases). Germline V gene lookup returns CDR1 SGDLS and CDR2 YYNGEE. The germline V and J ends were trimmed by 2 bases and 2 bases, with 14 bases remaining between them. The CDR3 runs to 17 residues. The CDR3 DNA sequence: TGTGCCAGCAGCGTGGTGCAGGGCCCCCCTGGGGCCAACGTCCTGACTTTC. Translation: CASSVVQGPPGANVLTF. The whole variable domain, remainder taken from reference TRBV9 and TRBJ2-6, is DSGVTQTPKHLITATGQRVTLRCSPRSGDLSVYWYQQSLDQGLQFLIQYYNGEERAKGNILERFSAQQFPDLHSELNLSSLELGDSALYFCASSVVQGPPGANVLTFGAGSRLTVL.

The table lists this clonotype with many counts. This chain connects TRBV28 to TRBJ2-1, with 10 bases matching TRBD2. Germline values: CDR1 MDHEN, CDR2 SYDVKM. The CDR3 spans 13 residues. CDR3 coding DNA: TGTGCTTATAGCGGGGGGCCTTACAATGAGCAGTTCTTC. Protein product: CAYSGGPYNEQFF.

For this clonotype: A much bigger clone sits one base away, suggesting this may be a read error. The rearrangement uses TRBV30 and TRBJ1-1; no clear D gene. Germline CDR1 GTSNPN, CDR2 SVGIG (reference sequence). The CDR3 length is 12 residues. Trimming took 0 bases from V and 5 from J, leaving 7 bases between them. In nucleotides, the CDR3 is TGTGCCTGGAGTGTACCCCAGACTGAAGCTTTCTTT. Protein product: CAWSVPQTEAFF.

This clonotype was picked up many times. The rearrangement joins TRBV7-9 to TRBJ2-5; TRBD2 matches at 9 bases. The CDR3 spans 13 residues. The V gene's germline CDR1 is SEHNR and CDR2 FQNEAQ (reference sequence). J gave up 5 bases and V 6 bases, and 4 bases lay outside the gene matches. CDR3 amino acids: CASRRTSEETQYF. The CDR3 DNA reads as TGTGCCAGCAGACGGACTAGCGAGGAGACCCAGTACTTC.

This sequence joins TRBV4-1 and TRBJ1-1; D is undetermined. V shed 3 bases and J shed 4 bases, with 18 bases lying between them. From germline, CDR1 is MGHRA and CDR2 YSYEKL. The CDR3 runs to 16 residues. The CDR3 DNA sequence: TGCGCCAGCAGCCACTTACTGAGGGAGGTGGGCACTGAAGCTTTCTTT. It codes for CASSHLLREVGTEAFF.